These 12 T cell receptor beta chains share one sample of origin, sequenced in a study of response to subunit inactivated influenza vaccine. Via MiXCR, TCRdb re-called the RT-PCR reads, giving one row per CDR3 protein. The sample shows 500,000 to 600,000 distinct CDR3 sequences, around 15% of them seen only once. The sample was PBMCs from blood, taken approximately 13 days after vaccination. Source of these receptors: a man aged 50-59 years who received an inactivated influenza vaccine.

The table lists this clonotype with many counts. Its ends do not fully match the called genes, so a read error is possible. This chain uses TRBV5-1 with TRBJ2-2, with D unclear. This CDR3 region has 14 residues. Germline lookup yields CDR1 SGHRS and CDR2 YFSETQ. DNA for the CDR3: TGTGCCAGCAGTTTAACAGCGAACACCGGGGAGCTGTTTTTT. The encoded protein is CASSLTANTGELFF.

The rearrangement joins TRBV11-2 to TRBJ2-3, with D unresolved. CDR1 SGHAT and CDR2 FQNNGV come from the germline V gene. The CDR3 is 14 residues long. The V end lost 3 bases, the J end lost 4 bases, and 11 bases lay between the germline ends. The CDR3 nucleotides are TGTGCCAGCAGCTTTATATTTAGGTCAGATACGCAGTATTTT. Translation: CASSFIFRSDTQYF.

This clonotype was observed a few times. The chain links TRBV30 to TRBJ1-5, with 10 nucleotides matching TRBD1. J lost 11 bases, V lost 2 bases, and 12 bases had no gene match. This CDR3 region has 15 residues. CDR1 GTSNPN and CDR2 SVGIG come from the germline V gene (reference sequence). The CDR3, as DNA: TGTGCCTGGAGTCAAAGTGGGGGACAGGGGTTGTCCCAGCATTTT. It encodes CAWSQSGGQGLSQHF.

This clonotype showed up many times. The chain carries TRBV7-2 and TRBJ1-1; TRBD1 matches at 7 bases. The V and J ends lost 1 base and 6 bases, in that order; junction bases with no gene match: 8. The CDR3 has 15 residues. CDR1 is SGHTA, CDR2 FQGNSA, per germline. In nucleotides, the CDR3 is TGTGCCAGCAGCTTAGTTCCGGACAGGACAGCTGAAGCTTTCTTT. Protein product: CASSLVPDRTAEAFF.

The rearrangement joins TRBV6-5 to TRBJ1-4, with D possibly being TRBD1 (5 bases). The germline V and J ends were trimmed by 6 bases and 7 bases, with 9 bases remaining between them. Germline-derived CDR1 and CDR2 are MNHEY and SVGAGI. The CDR3 has 12 residues. CDR3 DNA: TGTGCCAGCAGAGGGGCGGGTGAAAAACTGTTTTTT. This gives the protein CASRGAGEKLFF.

This clonotype was seen ten or more times. This sequence joins TRBV3-1 and TRBJ1-1; D gene ambiguous. Trimming pared 2 bases from V and 1 base from J, leaving 5 bases between. Germline V gene lookup returns CDR1 LGHDT and CDR2 YNNKEL (reference sequence). The CDR3 spans 13 residues. The CDR3 DNA reads TGTGCCAGCAGCCAACTGGGGAACACTGAAGCTTTCTTT. It encodes CASSQLGNTEAFF. Based on the CDR3 plus reference TRBV3-1 and TRBJ1-1, the full variable domain is DTAVSQTPKYLVTQMGNDKSIKCEQNLGHDTMYWYKQDSKKFLKIMFSYNNKELIINETVPNRFSPKSPDKAHLNLHINSLELGDSAVYFCASSQLGNTEAFFGQGTRLTVV.

The V call is TRBV5-1, the J call TRBJ2-3, with 9 nucleotides matching TRBD2. The germline gives CDR1 SGHRS, CDR2 YFSETQ. Trimming at V came to 4 bases and at J to 5 bases, leaving 11 bases not matched to a gene. The CDR3 is 16 residues long. Written as DNA, the CDR3 is TGCGCCAGCAGCCTCCCCGGGACTAGCTTGGGAGATACGCAGTATTTT. Translation gives CASSLPGTSLGDTQYF.

The CDR3: CASSLGPGQGETQYF. The DNA for the CDR3 is TGTGCCAGCAGCTTGGGGCCAGGGCAAGGGGAGACCCAGTACTTC. This chain links TRBV5-6 with TRBJ2-5; a possible D gene is TRBD1 (5 bases). The CDR3 is 15 amino acids. V was cut by 0 bases and J by 5 bases, with 14 bases left in between. In germline, CDR1 is SGHDT, CDR2 YYEEEE.

In this sample, this clonotype turned up a few times. This chain joins TRBV24-1 and TRBJ2-3; D may be TRBD1 or TRBD2 (5 bases each). Trimming left V 0 bases short and J 6 bases short, with 15 bases between. Germline CDR1 reads KGHDR; CDR2 reads SFDVKD. The CDR3 sequence is 16 residues long. The CDR3 region is CATSDLEGTSRDTQYF. The CDR3 region has the DNA TGTGCCACCAGTGATTTGGAAGGGACCTCCCGCGATACGCAGTATTTT.

This clonotype was recorded a few times. V usage is TRBV6-2 or TRBV6-3 and J usage is TRBJ1-1; D uncertain. V was clipped by 8 bases and J by 1 base, with 20 bases between them. The CDR3 is 16 amino acids. Germline V gene data show CDR1 as MNHEY and CDR2 as SVGEGT. CDR3 residues: CASRRSGAGGNTEAFF. The DNA for the CDR3 is TGTGCCAGCCGTCGCAGTGGTGCAGGAGGGAACACTGAAGCTTTCTTT.

The rearrangement uses TRBV12-3 or TRBV12-4 and TRBJ2-5; tentatively, D is TRBD1 or TRBD2 (5 bases each). The CDR3 is 15 amino acids. The V gene lost 1 base and the J gene lost 3 bases, with 12 bases spanning the gap. CDR3 region: CASSLGGTTKETQYF. For the CDR3, the DNA is TGTGCCAGCAGTTTAGGTGGGACCACCAAAGAGACCCAGTACTTC.

The sample holds a few counts of this clonotype. This chain uses TRBV3-1 with TRBJ1-6, with D tentatively TRBD1 (6 bases). V shed 2 bases and J shed 4 bases, with 12 bases lying between them. Germline V gene lookup returns CDR1 LGHDT and CDR2 YNNKEL (reference sequence). The CDR3 is 16 residues long. The CDR3 reads CASSQLGQLYNSPLHF. In nucleotides, the CDR3 is TGTGCCAGCAGCCAACTAGGACAGCTTTATAATTCACCCCTCCACTTT.